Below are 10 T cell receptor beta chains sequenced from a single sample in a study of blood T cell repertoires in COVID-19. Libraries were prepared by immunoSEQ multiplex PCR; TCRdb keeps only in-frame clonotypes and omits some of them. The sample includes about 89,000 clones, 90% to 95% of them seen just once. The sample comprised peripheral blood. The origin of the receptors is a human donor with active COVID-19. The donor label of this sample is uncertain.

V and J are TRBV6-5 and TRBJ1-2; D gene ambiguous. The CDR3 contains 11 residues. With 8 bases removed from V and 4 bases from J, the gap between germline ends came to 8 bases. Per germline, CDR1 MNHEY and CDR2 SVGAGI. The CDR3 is CASSSPYGYTF. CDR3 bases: TGTGCCAGCTCTTCCCCCTATGGCTACACCTTC.

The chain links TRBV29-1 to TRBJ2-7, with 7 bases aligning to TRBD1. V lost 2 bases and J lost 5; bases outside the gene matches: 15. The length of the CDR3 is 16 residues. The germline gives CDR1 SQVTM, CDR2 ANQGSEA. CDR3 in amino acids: CSVESFPGTAINEQYF. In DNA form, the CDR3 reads TGCAGCGTTGAAAGCTTTCCTGGGACAGCCATCAACGAGCAGTACTTC.

Here the CDR3 reads CASVKNKDTQYF. CDR3 sequence (DNA): TGTGCCAGCGTAAAGAACAAAGATACGCAGTATTTT. J is TRBJ2-3 and V is TRBV6-5; unclear D gene. CDR3 size: 12 residues. The V gene lost 8 bases and the J gene lost 5 bases, with 11 bases spanning the gap. Germline V gives CDR1 MNHEY, CDR2 SVGAGI.

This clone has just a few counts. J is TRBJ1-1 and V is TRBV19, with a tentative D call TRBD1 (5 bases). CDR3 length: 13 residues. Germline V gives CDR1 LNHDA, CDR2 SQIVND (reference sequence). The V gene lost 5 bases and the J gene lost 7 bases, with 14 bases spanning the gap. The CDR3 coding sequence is TGTGCCAGTAGTGGAAGACAGCTACTTGAAGCTTTCTTT. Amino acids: CASSGRQLLEAFF.

The CDR3 here is CASSLQTGTGGYEQFF. The CDR3 DNA reads as TGCGCCAGCAGCCTCCAAACCGGGACAGGTGGCTATGAGCAGTTCTTC. The chain couples TRBV4-3 to TRBJ2-1, with TRBD1 matching over 8 bases. Germline CDR1 is LGHNA and CDR2 is YSLEER. This CDR3 spans 16 amino acids. The trim removed 4 bases at V and 8 bases at J, leaving 13 bases unmatched.

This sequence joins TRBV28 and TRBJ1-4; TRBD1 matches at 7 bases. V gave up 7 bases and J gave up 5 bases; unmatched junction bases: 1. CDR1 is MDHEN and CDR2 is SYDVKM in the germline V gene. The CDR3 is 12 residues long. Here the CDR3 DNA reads TGTGCCAGCATGACAGGGAATGAAAAACTGTTTTTT. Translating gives CASMTGNEKLFF.

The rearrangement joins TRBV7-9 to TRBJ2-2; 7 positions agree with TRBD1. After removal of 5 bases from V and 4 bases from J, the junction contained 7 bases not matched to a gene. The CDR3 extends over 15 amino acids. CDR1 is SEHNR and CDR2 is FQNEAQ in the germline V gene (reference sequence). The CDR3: CASSPDRVGTGELFF. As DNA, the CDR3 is TGTGCCAGCAGCCCCGACAGGGTTGGCACCGGGGAGCTGTTTTTT.

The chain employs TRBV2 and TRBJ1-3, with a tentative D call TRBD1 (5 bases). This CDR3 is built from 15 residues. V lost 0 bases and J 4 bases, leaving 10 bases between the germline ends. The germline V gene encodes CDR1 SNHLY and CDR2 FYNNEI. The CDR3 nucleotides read TGTGCCAGCAGTGAAGCAGGGGTCGGAGGAAACACCATATATTTT. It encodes CASSEAGVGGNTIYF.

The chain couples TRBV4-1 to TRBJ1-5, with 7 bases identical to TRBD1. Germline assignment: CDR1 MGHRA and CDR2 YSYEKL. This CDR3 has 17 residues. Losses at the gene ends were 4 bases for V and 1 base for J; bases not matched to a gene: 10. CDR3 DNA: TGCGCCAGCAGCCGCCTCTTACAGGGGACGAGCAATCAGCCCCAGCATTTT. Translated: CASSRLLQGTSNQPQHF.

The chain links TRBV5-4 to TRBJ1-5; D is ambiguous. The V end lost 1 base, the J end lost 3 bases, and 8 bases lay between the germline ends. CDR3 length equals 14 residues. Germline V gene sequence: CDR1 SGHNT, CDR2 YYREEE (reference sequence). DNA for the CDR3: TGTGCCAGCAGCTTGTTGGCCCTCAATCAGCCCCAGCATTTT. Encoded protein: CASSLLALNQPQHF. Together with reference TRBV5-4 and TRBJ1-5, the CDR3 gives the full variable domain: ETGVTQSPTHLIKTRGQQVTLRCSSQSGHNTVSWYQQALGQGPQFIFQYYREEENGRGNFPPRFSGLQFPNYSSELNVNALELDDSALYLCASSLLALNQPQHFGDGTRLSIL.